This T cell receptor (beta chain) was captured by sequencing in a study of early T cells in non-severe SARS-CoV-2 infection. The overall study: The authors sequenced bulk RNA from unsorted whole blood, leaving chains unpaired. Broader study findings: Matches to VDJdb favored anti-spike CD8 responses and missed private and CD4 specificities.

Separate cDNA molecules each had unique molecular identifiers attached to them. Using its own MiXCR run on the 5' RACE reads, TCRdb lists one record per CDR3 protein. Here the sample spans about 22,000 distinct CDR3 sequences, under 4.5% being singletons. This clonotype has a count of ten or more. Antigen: not known. This TCR was recovered from an adult who was a healthcare worker with PCR-confirmed SARS-CoV-2 infection or an uninfected control (not recorded which). The sample taken for sequencing was whole blood.

The CDR3 region is CATSRDRTANTEAFF. CDR3 in DNA: TGTGCCACCAGCAGAGATAGGACAGCGAACACTGAAGCTTTCTTT. The V gene is TRBV15, the J gene TRBJ1-1; a possible D gene is TRBD1 (6 bases). Germline V gene lookup returns CDR1 LNHNV and CDR2 YYDKDF (reference sequence). The ends were cut back, 0 bases at V and 1 base at J, with 9 bases in the middle. This CDR3 comprises 15 residues.